These T cell receptor beta chains were read from a single sample in a study of T-cell reconstitution after alpha-beta-depleted transplantation in children. TCRdb reanalysed the PCR reads using MiXCR and keeps one entry per CDR3 protein. The data show about 300,000 distinct CDR3 sequences, almost 8% seen once. The sample here was peripheral blood, taken 360 days after TCRalphabeta/CD19-depleted stem cell transplant. These receptors originate from a female patient younger than 10 who had a stem cell transplant for Fanconi anemia, so the T cells may come from the graft donor. Both conserved end residues are part of each CDR3. D genes are given only for firm matches. Some rows have no size entry. The others give once, few or many, or a class for an expanded clone.

V: TRBV9; length: 14; J: TRBJ1-1; size: many; D: -; CDR3: CASSVEPGRTEAFF; DNA: TGTGCCAGCAGCGTAGAGCCGGGGCGCACTGAAGCTTTCTTT
V: TRBV5-5; length: 15; J: TRBJ2-3; size: many; D: TRBD2; CDR3: CASSSVAGWKNTQYF; DNA: TGTGCCAGCAGTTCAGTAGCGGGGTGGAAAAATACGCAGTATTTT
V: TRBV19; length: 14; J: TRBJ2-1; size: -; D: -; CDR3: CASSRRPHYNEQFF; DNA: TGTGCCAGTAGTAGGAGGCCCCATTACAATGAGCAGTTCTTC
V: TRBV18; length: 17; J: TRBJ2-3; size: -; D: -; CDR3: CASSPVSKVLDTDTQYF; DNA: TGTGCCAGCTCACCCGTTTCAAAGGTCCTGGACACAGATACGCAGTATTTT
V: TRBV20-1; length: 13; J: TRBJ1-4; size: many; D: -; CDR3: CSAVGQSNEKLFF; DNA: TGCAGTGCTGTCGGACAGAGTAATGAAAAACTGTTTTTT
V: TRBV20-1; length: 16; J: TRBJ1-2; size: few; D: -; CDR3: CSAPRGLGGANYGYTF; DNA: TGCAGTGCCCCCCGGGGGCTCGGAGGAGCTAACTATGGCTACACCTTC
V: TRBV24-1; length: 12; J: TRBJ1-1; size: many; D: -; CDR3: CATSDGSPGAFF; DNA: TGTGCCACCAGTGATGGTAGTCCGGGAGCTTTCTTT
V: TRBV5-6; length: 16; J: TRBJ1-2; size: -; D: TRBD1; CDR3: CASSLAGQGESYGYTF; DNA: TGTGCCAGCAGCTTAGCAGGACAGGGGGAATCCTATGGCTACACCTTC
V: TRBV6-5; length: 16; J: TRBJ2-2; size: -; D: TRBD2; CDR3: CASSYFGRGGAGELFF; DNA: TGTGCCAGCAGTTACTTTGGGAGGGGTGGGGCCGGGGAGCTGTTTTTT
V: TRBV15; length: 17; J: TRBJ2-3; size: many; D: -; CDR3: CATSRDYSAESTDTQYF; DNA: TGTGCCACCAGCAGAGATTACTCAGCGGAGAGCACAGATACGCAGTATTTT
V: TRBV7-2; length: 15; J: TRBJ2-7; size: few; D: TRBD2; CDR3: CASSFRWTGGREQYF; DNA: TGTGCCAGCAGCTTCCGGTGGACGGGGGGTCGGGAGCAGTACTTC
V: TRBV12-3/TRBV12-4; length: 13; J: TRBJ2-3; size: many; D: TRBD2; CDR3: CASTGTSRDTQYF; DNA: TGTGCCAGCACCGGGACTAGTCGAGATACGCAGTATTTT
V: TRBV12-3/TRBV12-4; length: 13; J: TRBJ2-2; size: many; D: -; CDR3: CASRTENTGELFF; DNA: TGTGCCAGCAGGACTGAGAACACCGGGGAGCTGTTTTTT
V: TRBV20-1; length: 15; J: TRBJ2-1; size: many; D: TRBD2; CDR3: CSARPASGAYNEQFF; DNA: TGCAGTGCTAGACCCGCTAGCGGGGCCTACAATGAGCAGTTCTTC
V: TRBV14; length: 14; J: TRBJ2-5; size: few; D: -; CDR3: CASSQEDLEETQYF; DNA: TGTGCCAGCAGCCAAGAAGACTTGGAAGAGACCCAGTACTTC
V: TRBV20-1; length: 16; J: TRBJ2-3; size: -; D: TRBD2; CDR3: CSARGTSGVRGDTQYF; DNA: TGCAGTGCTAGAGGGACTAGCGGGGTCAGGGGAGATACGCAGTATTTT
V: TRBV7-8; length: 12; J: TRBJ1-6; size: many; D: -; CDR3: CASSLRNSPLHF; DNA: TGTGCCAGCAGCTTGAGGAATTCACCCCTCCACTTT
V: TRBV30; length: 13; J: TRBJ2-5; size: -; D: -; CDR3: CAWSVRYGETQYF; DNA: TGTGCCTGGAGTGTACGCTACGGGGAGACCCAGTACTTC
V: TRBV4-2; length: 16; J: TRBJ2-5; size: many; D: -; CDR3: CASRPVAGAPSGTQYF; DNA: TGTGCCAGCAGGCCGGTGGCGGGGGCGCCAAGTGGGACCCAGTACTTC
V: TRBV29-1; length: 14; J: TRBJ2-2; size: many; D: -; CDR3: CSASAQGNTGELFF; DNA: TGCAGCGCCAGTGCGCAGGGTAACACCGGGGAGCTGTTTTTT
V: TRBV6-5; length: 15; J: TRBJ2-3; size: many; D: -; CDR3: CASSYPSRGTDTQYF; DNA: TGTGCCAGCAGTTATCCTAGCAGGGGCACAGATACGCAGTATTTT
V: TRBV4-2; length: 18; J: TRBJ2-3; size: -; D: -; CDR3: CASSQDLRPAGGTDTQYF; DNA: TGTGCCAGCAGCCAAGATTTACGACCAGCAGGCGGCACAGATACGCAGTATTTT
V: TRBV20-1; length: 14; J: TRBJ2-2; size: many; D: -; CDR3: CSALRGGNTGELFF; DNA: TGCAGTGCCCTCCGGGGCGGTAACACCGGGGAGCTGTTTTTT
V: TRBV3-1; length: 14; J: TRBJ1-2; size: few; D: TRBD1; CDR3: CASSLGQGSYGYTF; DNA: TGTGCCAGCAGCCTGGGACAGGGGAGCTATGGCTACACCTTC
V: TRBV11-3; length: 15; J: TRBJ2-1; size: -; D: TRBD2; CDR3: CASSQKREGNNEQFF; DNA: TGTGCCAGCAGCCAAAAGCGGGAGGGGAACAATGAGCAGTTCTTC
V: TRBV27; length: 18; J: TRBJ2-1; size: -; D: TRBD2; CDR3: CASSLYLGLAANRGEQFF; DNA: TGTGCCAGCAGTTTATATTTAGGGCTAGCGGCCAATCGGGGTGAGCAGTTCTTC
V: TRBV7-3; length: 17; J: TRBJ1-1; size: -; D: TRBD1; CDR3: CASSLRAGTVRNTEAFF; DNA: TGTGCCAGCAGCTTAAGGGCCGGGACAGTGAGGAACACTGAAGCTTTCTTT
V: TRBV25-1; length: 13; J: TRBJ1-6; size: many; D: -; CDR3: CASQSSYNSPLHF; DNA: TGTGCCAGTCAGAGCTCCTATAATTCACCCCTCCACTTT